A selection of T cell receptor beta chains follows, all from one sample in a study of neurological immune-mediated disorders. TCRdb re-called the 5' RACE reads through MiXCR, storing one row per CDR3 protein. The sample includes 70,000 to 95,000 distinct CDR3 sequences, around 14% seen only once; the top ten take more than 6%. What was sequenced was PBMCs. The receptors originated from a woman between 50 and 59 years old in good health. CDR3s include the opening cysteine and the closing phenylalanine or tryptophan. The D gene is left open where the match is weak. The listing skips clone size in some rows; elsewhere it reads once, few, many or a size class.

NA	TRBV28	TRBJ2-1	many	CASSLTGSYNEQFF	TGTGCCAGCAGTTTGACAGGCTCCTACAATGAGCAGTTCTTC
NA	TRBV5-1	TRBJ2-2	many	CASRQGITGELFF	TGCGCCAGCAGGCAGGGCATAACCGGGGAGCTGTTTTTT
NA	TRBV20-1	TRBJ1-5	many	CSATKNGRSNQPQHF	TGCAGTGCCACTAAGAATGGTCGGAGCAATCAGCCCCAGCATTTT
NA	TRBV7-2	TRBJ2-3	many	CASTVQGYTQYF	TGTGCCAGCACCGTACAAGGTTATACGCAGTATTTT
NA	TRBV2	TRBJ1-1	many	CASSELRDTEAFF	TGTGCCAGCAGTGAATTGAGGGACACTGAAGCTTTCTTT
NA	TRBV18	TRBJ1-5	many	CASSPLAGQPQHF	TGTGCCAGCTCACCACTGGCTGGTCAGCCCCAGCATTTT
NA	TRBV5-1	TRBJ2-5	few	CASRLGIDETQYF	TGCGCCAGCAGATTAGGGATTGACGAGACCCAGTACTTC
TRBD2	TRBV5-1	TRBJ2-2	many	CASSPVGLAGELFF	TGCGCCAGCAGCCCCGTCGGACTAGCCGGGGAGCTGTTTTTT
NA	TRBV20-1	TRBJ1-6	many	CSGQGNNSPLHF	TGCAGTGGTCAGGGGAATAATTCACCCCTCCACTTT
TRBD1	TRBV7-9	TRBJ1-5	many	CASSLAWDRVIQPQHF	TGTGCCAGCAGCTTAGCTTGGGACAGGGTGATCCAGCCCCAGCATTTT
TRBD2	TRBV3-1	TRBJ2-3	many	CASSQGLADTQYF	TGTGCCAGCAGCCAGGGACTAGCTGATACGCAGTATTTT
NA	TRBV6-2/TRBV6-3	TRBJ1-5	few	CASSPHQFGNQPQHF	TGTGCCAGCAGCCCGCACCAGTTCGGCAATCAGCCCCAGCATTTT
TRBD2	TRBV20-1	TRBJ2-3	medium-sized	CSAASGVPSTDTQYF	TGCAGTGCTGCTAGCGGGGTCCCAAGCACAGATACGCAGTATTTT
TRBD1	TRBV5-1	TRBJ2-7	many	CASSFRQGSHEQYF	TGCGCCAGCAGCTTTAGACAGGGATCCCACGAGCAGTACTTC
TRBD2	TRBV5-1	TRBJ2-3	many	CASMLAAIRGVDTQYF	TGCGCCAGTATGCTAGCGGCGATCCGAGGGGTAGATACGCAGTATTTT
TRBD2	TRBV5-1	TRBJ2-3	many	CASFVSGGTDTQYF	TGCGCCAGCTTCGTTAGCGGGGGGACAGATACGCAGTATTTT
TRBD1	TRBV5-1	TRBJ2-7	many	CASSRRDRGLGEQYF	TGCGCCAGCAGCCGCCGGGACAGGGGACTGGGCGAGCAGTACTTC
NA	TRBV5-1	TRBJ2-7	many	CASSIEGSGEQYF	TGCGCCAGCAGCATAGAAGGGAGTGGCGAGCAGTACTTC
NA	TRBV4-2	TRBJ2-1	many	CASSQERPQDEQFF	TGTGCCAGCAGCCAAGAGAGACCGCAGGATGAGCAGTTCTTC
TRBD1	TRBV28	TRBJ1-5	few	CASRPRTGSSKPQHF	TGTGCCAGCAGACCGAGGACAGGGAGCTCTAAGCCCCAGCATTTT
NA	TRBV5-5	TRBJ1-3	many	CASSSYLPGITYF	TGTGCCAGCAGCTCATATCTACCGGGTATCACTTATTTT
TRBD1	TRBV7-9	TRBJ1-4	many	CASSFGTGVSNEKLFF	TGTGCCAGCAGCTTTGGGACAGGGGTCTCGAATGAAAAACTGTTTTTT
NA	TRBV5-1	TRBJ2-3	many	CASSFRGAQADTQYF	TGCGCCAGCAGCTTCAGGGGCGCACAAGCTGATACGCAGTATTTT
NA	TRBV21-1	TRBJ2-3	many	CARTGGTDTQYF	TGTGCCCGGACAGGTGGCACAGATACGCAGTATTTT
NA	TRBV5-1	TRBJ1-1	many	CASSGQWGNTEAFF	TGCGCCAGCAGCGGACAATGGGGGAACACTGAAGCTTTCTTT
NA	TRBV5-1	TRBJ2-2	NA	CASSTLIGSTGELFF	TGCGCCAGCAGTACCCTAATAGGTTCCACCGGGGAGCTGTTTTTT
NA	TRBV20-1	TRBJ1-1	many	CSVRRDSNGDTEAFF	TGCAGTGTTCGCAGGGACTCTAATGGGGACACTGAAGCTTTCTTT
NA	TRBV10-3	TRBJ2-7	many	CAISPDYEQYF	TGTGCCATCAGTCCCGACTACGAGCAGTACTTC
TRBD1	TRBV6-5	TRBJ1-2	many	CASSYLGTAYGYTF	TGTGCCAGCAGTTACCTAGGGACAGCTTATGGCTACACCTTC
NA	TRBV7-2	TRBJ2-6	many	CASSLTQGISGANVLTF	TGTGCCAGCAGCTTAACCCAAGGGATCTCTGGGGCCAACGTCCTGACTTTC
NA	TRBV5-1	TRBJ2-7	NA	CASSRDNSYEQYF	TGCGCCAGCAGCCGGGACAACTCCTACGAGCAGTACTTC
NA	TRBV5-1	TRBJ2-3	many	CASSSGTGFGTDTQYF	TGCGCCAGCAGCTCCGGGACTGGGTTTGGCACAGATACGCAGTATTTT
TRBD1	TRBV28	TRBJ1-2	many	CASRLGTGYGYTF	TGTGCCAGCAGACTCGGGACAGGGTATGGCTACACCTTC
NA	TRBV5-1	TRBJ2-1	many	CASTRASSYNEQFF	TGCGCCAGTACCCGGGCAAGCTCCTACAATGAGCAGTTCTTC
NA	TRBV29-1	TRBJ1-1	many	CSVDRGQTGTEAFF	TGCAGCGTTGATCGTGGGCAGACGGGGACTGAAGCTTTCTTT
NA	TRBV5-1	TRBJ1-1	NA	CASSLGQPNTEAFF	TGCGCCAGCAGCTTGGGGCAACCGAACACTGAAGCTTTCTTT
NA	TRBV10-1	TRBJ2-5	NA	CASSPQGIETQYF	TGCGCCAGCAGTCCTCAGGGGATAGAGACCCAGTACTTC
NA	TRBV20-1	TRBJ1-5	many	CSASDRSAGNQPQHF	TGCAGTGCTTCGGACCGGTCTGCCGGCAATCAGCCCCAGCATTTT
TRBD1	TRBV20-1	TRBJ2-1	many	CSATKTGGFNEQFF	TGCAGTGCCACTAAAACAGGGGGCTTCAATGAGCAGTTCTTC
NA	TRBV5-6	TRBJ2-4	many	CASSYGAENIQYF	TGTGCCAGCAGCTATGGGGCCGAAAACATTCAGTACTTC
NA	TRBV28	TRBJ2-7	many	CASGTGVYEQYF	TGTGCCAGCGGGACGGGTGTTTACGAGCAGTACTTC
TRBD2	TRBV28	TRBJ2-1	many	CASSLPGLAVPEQFF	TGTGCCAGCAGTTTGCCGGGACTAGCGGTTCCTGAGCAGTTCTTC
TRBD2	TRBV18	TRBJ2-7	NA	CASSPSGGQRGSSYEQYF	TGTGCCAGCTCACCTTCTGGCGGGCAGCGGGGGTCCTCCTACGAGCAGTACTTC
TRBD1	TRBV5-5	TRBJ1-3	few	CASSSRDSAAGNTIYF	TGTGCCAGCAGCTCCAGGGACAGCGCTGCGGGAAACACCATATATTTT
NA	TRBV5-1	TRBJ2-1	many	CASSLVGGPYNEQFF	TGCGCCAGCAGCTTGGTGGGGGGCCCCTACAATGAGCAGTTCTTC
NA	TRBV20-1	TRBJ1-1	NA	CSASGQPNTEAFF	TGCAGTGCTAGTGGACAGCCGAACACTGAAGCTTTCTTT
TRBD2	TRBV5-1	TRBJ2-5	many	CASSSKRGDQETQYF	TGCGCCAGCAGCTCGAAACGGGGGGATCAAGAGACCCAGTACTTC
NA	TRBV20-1	TRBJ2-1	NA	CSAPLQRNNEQFF	TGCAGTGCTCCATTACAGCGCAACAATGAGCAGTTCTTC
NA	TRBV28	TRBJ2-5	NA	CASSGHGSEAQYF	TGTGCCAGCAGCGGGCATGGATCGGAGGCCCAGTACTTC
TRBD1	TRBV7-2	TRBJ2-7	many	CASSQDRVTYEQYF	TGTGCCAGCAGCCAAGACAGGGTTACCTACGAGCAGTACTTC
NA	TRBV10-3	TRBJ2-7	many	CATGVGYEQYF	TGTGCCACGGGGGTAGGATACGAGCAGTACTTC
NA	TRBV5-1	TRBJ2-3	few	CASSLAGSSTDTQYF	TGCGCCAGCAGCTTGGCCGGCAGCAGCACAGATACGCAGTATTTT